These T cell receptor beta chains were read from a single sample in a study of T cell responses to AZD1222 COVID-19 vaccine. The data were produced by immunoSEQ multiplex PCR, yet TCRdb's version contains in-frame clones alone and is incomplete. Among 90,000 to 130,000 clones, around 83% were seen once, and the ten largest hold about 3%. This specimen consisted of peripheral blood, obtained on day 0 of AZD1222 vaccination. Receptor source: an adult in good health. Each CDR3 is given with its conserved first and last residue. D genes are given only for firm matches. Rows may omit the clone size; those that give it use once, few, many or a size class.

13 TRBJ1-6 NA NA TRBV7-9 CASSLSTDSPLHF TGTGCCAGCAGCTTATCGACAGATTCACCCCTCCACTTT
15 TRBJ1-3 NA NA TRBV10-3 CASGPNPNSGNTIYF TGTGCCTCGGGGCCGAACCCAAACTCTGGAAACACCATATATTTT
17 TRBJ2-2 NA TRBD2 TRBV18 CASSQTSGGPNTGELFF TGTGCCAGCTCACAGACTAGCGGGGGGCCGAACACCGGGGAGCTGTTTTTT
13 TRBJ2-2 NA NA TRBV5-1 CASSLQGTGELFF TGCGCCAGCAGCTTGCAGGGGACCGGGGAGCTGTTTTTT
13 TRBJ1-1 few NA TRBV11-3 CASSSSGETEAFF TGTGCCAGCAGCTCATCAGGGGAAACTGAAGCTTTCTTT
15 TRBJ1-1 NA NA TRBV7-9 CASSPTTTGNTEAFF TGTGCCAGCAGCCCTACCACGACAGGGAACACTGAAGCTTTCTTT
11 TRBJ1-1 NA NA TRBV30 CAWKSGRAAFF TGTGCCTGGAAATCGGGGCGGGCAGCTTTCTTT
17 TRBJ1-4 NA NA TRBV5-1 CASSLGLSLGRGEKLFF TGCGCCAGCAGCTTGGGACTTTCACTAGGGAGGGGTGAAAAACTGTTTTTT
15 TRBJ2-5 NA TRBD1 TRBV27 CASSFTGGVGSTQYF TGTGCCAGCAGTTTCACAGGGGGTGTCGGTTCGACCCAGTACTTC
15 TRBJ2-1 few NA TRBV10-3 CAVSPAGTTYNEQFF TGTGCCGTTTCCCCTGCGGGGACCACCTACAATGAGCAGTTCTTC
15 TRBJ1-4 NA TRBD1 TRBV30 CAWSVVGGTNEKLFF TGTGCCTGGAGTGTTGTAGGGGGCACTAATGAAAAACTGTTTTTT
14 TRBJ1-1 NA NA TRBV7-8 CASSLISGNTEAFF TGTGCCAGCAGCCTAATCTCTGGGAACACTGAAGCTTTCTTT
16 TRBJ2-1 NA NA TRBV7-2 CASSPPGSSSYNEQFF TGTGCCAGCAGCCCCCCGGGGTCCAGCTCCTACAATGAGCAGTTCTTC
14 TRBJ2-7 NA TRBD2 TRBV18 CASSPRDYAYEQYF TGTGCCAGCTCACCTCGGGACTATGCCTACGAGCAGTACTTC
12 TRBJ1-4 NA NA TRBV5-1 CASSLEDEKLFF TGCGCCAGCAGCTTGGAGGATGAAAAACTGTTTTTT
18 TRBJ1-5 NA TRBD1 TRBV5-6 CASSEGTGPSLLNQPQHF TGTGCCAGCAGCGAGGGGACAGGGCCGAGTTTGTTAAATCAGCCCCAGCATTTT
18 TRBJ1-4 NA NA TRBV5-4 CASSPGGVPQGGGEKLFF TGTGCCAGCAGCCCCGGCGGGGTCCCACAGGGAGGGGGAGAAAAACTGTTTTTT
14 TRBJ2-5 once NA TRBV6-5 CASSYQPGDGTQYF TGTGCCAGCAGTTACCAGCCCGGTGATGGGACCCAGTACTTC
13 TRBJ1-3 NA NA TRBV30 CAWSVHTDTPGYF TGTGCCTGGAGTGTACATACAGACACCCCGGGGTATTTT
15 TRBJ2-1 NA TRBD2 TRBV20-1 CSASWLAGADDEQFF TGCAGTGCTAGTTGGCTAGCGGGGGCTGATGATGAGCAGTTCTTC
16 TRBJ1-3 NA NA TRBV28 CASSSTGYSSGNTIYF TGTGCCAGCAGCTCCACAGGTTACTCCTCTGGAAACACCATATATTTT
12 TRBJ1-4 NA NA TRBV19 CASTGFNEKLFF TGTGCCAGTACAGGGTTCAATGAAAAACTGTTTTTT
15 TRBJ2-5 NA NA TRBV19 CASRPGGGWQETQYF TGTGCCAGTAGGCCGGGGGGCGGGTGGCAAGAGACCCAGTACTTC
14 TRBJ2-7 few NA TRBV2 CASSPGLLSYEQYF TGTGCCAGCAGCCCCGGACTGCTCTCCTACGAGCAGTACTTC
13 TRBJ1-1 NA TRBD1 TRBV5-1 CASSRTGAGEAFF TGCGCCAGCAGTCGAACAGGGGCGGGTGAAGCTTTCTTT
17 TRBJ2-1 NA TRBD2 TRBV7-6 CASSRQDLAGGYNEQFF TGTGCCAGCAGCCGCCAGGATCTAGCGGGGGGGTACAATGAGCAGTTCTTC
14 TRBJ2-5 NA TRBD1 TRBV5-1 CASSRGQEQETQYF TGCGCCAGCAGCCGTGGACAGGAGCAAGAGACCCAGTACTTC
15 TRBJ1-2 NA NA TRBV9 CASSVGAGTVYGYTF TGTGCCAGCAGCGTAGGGGCAGGGACCGTGTATGGCTACACCTTC
14 TRBJ2-2 few NA TRBV10-2 CASSESKKSGELFF TGCGCCAGCAGTGAGTCGAAAAAATCCGGGGAGCTGTTTTTT
19 TRBJ2-2 NA TRBD2 TRBV7-2 CASSRRLAGGRANTGELFF TGTGCCAGCAGCCGCCGACTTGCGGGGGGGCGGGCGAACACCGGGGAGCTGTTTTTT
13 TRBJ1-4 NA NA TRBV7-8 CASSSSGGEKLFF TGTGCCAGCAGCTCCTCGGGTGGTGAAAAACTGTTTTTT
14 TRBJ2-7 NA NA TRBV2 CASVGGGINYEQYF TGTGCCAGCGTTGGAGGGGGGATCAACTACGAGCAGTACTTC